This T cell receptor beta chain originates from a study of blood T cell repertoires in COVID-19. There are 15 residues in the CDR3. Trimming left V 4 bases short and J 7 bases short, with 20 bases between. In germline, CDR1 is SGHNT, CDR2 YYREEE (reference sequence). TCRdb's table, derived via immunoSEQ multiplex PCR, lists solely in-frame clones and lacks some. The data contain approximately 200,000 clones, more than 65% of them singletons. The receptor was derived from a woman in her sixties with acute or convalescent COVID-19. The sample consisted of peripheral blood. The rearrangement joins TRBV5-4 to TRBJ1-2; D ambiguous. The CDR3 region has the DNA TGTGCCAGCAGCCCCCAATTCGCCAGTAACCCTGGCTACACCTTC. It translates to CASSPQFASNPGYTF.